The rows below give T cell receptor beta chains drawn from one sample of a study of T cells after yellow fever vaccination. TCRdb reprocessed the 5' RACE reads via MiXCR and lists one record per CDR3 protein. The sample carries some 300,000 distinct CDR3 sequences, 8.7% recorded once. The sequencing here drew on CD4+ T cells sorted from PBMCs, taken 5 days after the yellow fever booster vaccination. The receptors come from a man aged 18-30 years who received the YFV17D yellow fever vaccine. Both conserved end residues are part of each CDR3. D genes are given only for firm matches. Clone size, where shown, is once, few, many, or a class for clones that have expanded.

TRBD1,TRBJ1-6,few,TRBV19,TGTGCCAGTAGCCAGGGGGCGCGAGACAATTCACCCCTCCACTTT,CASSQGARDNSPLHF
-,TRBJ1-5,few,TRBV7-2,TGTGCCAGCAGCTTACACCAGAATCAGCCCCAGCATTTT,CASSLHQNQPQHF
-,TRBJ2-3,few,TRBV2,TGTGCCAGCAGCCCTCAGGAGGGGCAGTATTTT,CASSPQEGQYF
-,TRBJ1-3,-,TRBV6-2/TRBV6-3,TGTGCCAGCAGTTACGGGCCGCGCTCTGGAAACACCATATATTTT,CASSYGPRSGNTIYF
-,TRBJ1-5,-,TRBV5-5,TGTGCCAGCAGCTCCGGGGAGGGAGGGGTTGGGCATTTT,CASSSGEGGVGHF
-,TRBJ2-3,-,TRBV5-1,TGCGCCAGCGGTCCGGGGGCAGATACGCAGTATTTT,CASGPGADTQYF
TRBD2,TRBJ2-5,-,TRBV20-1,TGCAGTGCTCCACCGGCTAGCGGGGGACAAGAGACCCAGTACTTC,CSAPPASGGQETQYF
TRBD2,TRBJ2-5,-,TRBV12-3/TRBV12-4,TGTGCCAGCAGTTTAGGTAGCGGGGGGGCAGGGGAGACCCAGTACTTC,CASSLGSGGAGETQYF
-,TRBJ2-1,many,TRBV12-3/TRBV12-4,TGTGCCAGCAGTTTAGAGGGTTTGGTCTATGAGCAGTTCTTC,CASSLEGLVYEQFF
-,TRBJ2-5,few,TRBV4-3,TGCGCCAGCAGCCAATCCTTAGGGTACCAAGAGACCCAGTACTTC,CASSQSLGYQETQYF
-,TRBJ1-2,few,TRBV21-1,TGTGCCAGCAAAGAACCCAGGGCTTCATATGGCTACACCTTC,CASKEPRASYGYTF
TRBD2,TRBJ2-2,few,TRBV5-4,TGTGCCAGCAGCGTAGCTACCGGGACTACTAACACCGGGGAGCTGTTTTTT,CASSVATGTTNTGELFF
TRBD1,TRBJ2-1,many,TRBV7-3,TGTGCCAGCAGCTTAAACGGGGACAGTCTCAATGAGCAGTTCTTC,CASSLNGDSLNEQFF
-,TRBJ1-2,few,TRBV13,TGTGCCAGCAGCTTTCGCCGCTATGGCTACACCTTC,CASSFRRYGYTF
-,TRBJ2-1,few,TRBV23-1,TGCGCCAGCAGCAAGGAGTTCTTC,CASSKEFF
-,TRBJ2-5,few,TRBV9,TGTGCCAGCAGCGCCGGGGGATCCAAAAAAGAGACCCAGTACTTC,CASSAGGSKKETQYF
-,TRBJ1-3,-,TRBV2,TGTGCCAGCAGTGAGAGGGTTGGAAACACCATATATTTT,CASSERVGNTIYF
TRBD2,TRBJ2-1,-,TRBV11-2,TGTGCCAGCAGCCAACCGGGACTAGCGGATAATGAGCAGTTCTTC,CASSQPGLADNEQFF
-,TRBJ2-3,-,TRBV20-1,TGCAGTGCTGAAACTAGCCGGGGCACAGATACGCAGTATTTT,CSAETSRGTDTQYF
-,TRBJ1-2,-,TRBV10-2,TGCGCCAGCCAGCAGGACAGCTATGGCTACACCTTC,CASQQDSYGYTF
-,TRBJ2-2,-,TRBV5-1,TGCGCCAGCAGCTTGTATCAGGGAAAGGCCGGGGAGCTGTTTTTT,CASSLYQGKAGELFF
-,TRBJ2-7,-,TRBV4-1,TGCGCCAGCACCCCAAGCCAGGGGAGATCCTACGAGCAGTACTTC,CASTPSQGRSYEQYF
-,TRBJ1-2,-,TRBV5-1,TGCGCCAGCAGCTTGTCCGGGACGGAGTATGGCTACACCTTC,CASSLSGTEYGYTF
-,TRBJ1-6,few,TRBV5-1,TGCGCCAGCAGTAAACTGGGACCTCATGCGCCCCTCCACTTT,CASSKLGPHAPLHF
-,TRBJ1-2,many,TRBV12-3/TRBV12-4,TGTGCCAGCAGCTCCACAGGGATAACTAACTATGGCTACACCTTC,CASSSTGITNYGYTF
TRBD1,TRBJ1-1,few,TRBV7-9,TGTGCCAGCAGCACGACAGGGGCGAACACTGAAGCTTTCTTT,CASSTTGANTEAFF
-,TRBJ2-2,many,TRBV15,TGTGCCACCAGCAGAGCTAGTCCCCCGGTGGGCGGGGAGCTGTTTTTT,CATSRASPPVGGELFF
-,TRBJ1-5,many,TRBV29-1,TGCAGCGTTTCTCGCGGGACCGCGAAGGGGGACCAGCCCCAGCATTTT,CSVSRGTAKGDQPQHF
TRBD1,TRBJ2-3,-,TRBV10-3,TGTGCCATCTCCACAGGGGGCACAGATACGCAGTATTTT,CAISTGGTDTQYF
-,TRBJ2-7,many,TRBV6-5,TGTGCCAGCAGGAGACAGCACCTCTCGTACGAGCAGTACTTC,CASRRQHLSYEQYF
TRBD1,TRBJ1-2,-,TRBV5-6,TGTGCCAGCAGCCGCCAGGGACAGGACTATGGCTACACCTTC,CASSRQGQDYGYTF
-,TRBJ2-3,many,TRBV7-9,TGTGCCAGCAGCCTAGAGTGGGCAGATACGCAGTATTTT,CASSLEWADTQYF
TRBD1,TRBJ2-7,few,TRBV10-3,TGTGCCATCGGAAGACAGGGGACGTACTTC,CAIGRQGTYF
TRBD2,TRBJ2-3,many,TRBV20-1,TGCAGTGCCAAGCGGGGGGGATTCACAGATACGCAGTATTTT,CSAKRGGFTDTQYF
TRBD1,TRBJ2-3,-,TRBV11-2,TGTGCCAGCAGCTTCAGGCCCCTGGGACAGGGGACGAGCACAGATACGCAGTATTTT,CASSFRPLGQGTSTDTQYF
TRBD1,TRBJ1-1,-,TRBV12-3/TRBV12-4,TGTGCCAGCAGTTCAAACAGGGGCGCGTACACTGAAGCTTTCTTT,CASSSNRGAYTEAFF
TRBD1,TRBJ1-6,few,TRBV29-1,TGCAGCGCAAGAAACCCGACAGGGCGGTCACCCCTCCACTTT,CSARNPTGRSPLHF
-,TRBJ1-2,-,TRBV29-1,TGCAGTCTGGCCCATCAAGACTATGGCTACACCTTC,CSLAHQDYGYTF
TRBD1,TRBJ2-5,few,TRBV7-8,TGTGCCAGCAGTGATTACAGGGGCCTCCAAGAGACCCAGTACTTC,CASSDYRGLQETQYF
-,TRBJ2-7,many,TRBV6-5,TGTGCCAGCAGTCCATACCCCAGGGGCACCTACGAGCAGTACTTC,CASSPYPRGTYEQYF